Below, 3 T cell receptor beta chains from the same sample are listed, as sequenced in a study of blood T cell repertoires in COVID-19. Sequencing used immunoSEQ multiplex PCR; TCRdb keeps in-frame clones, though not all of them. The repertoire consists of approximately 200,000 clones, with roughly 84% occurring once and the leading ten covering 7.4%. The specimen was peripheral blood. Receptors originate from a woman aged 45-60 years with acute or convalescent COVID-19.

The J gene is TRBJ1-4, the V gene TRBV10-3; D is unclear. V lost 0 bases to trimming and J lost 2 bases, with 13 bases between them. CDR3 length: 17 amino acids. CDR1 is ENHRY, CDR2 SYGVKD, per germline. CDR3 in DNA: TGTGCCATCAGTGAGTCGGCCCCGGGGTGGACTAATGAAAAACTGTTTTTT. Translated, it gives CAISESAPGWTNEKLFF.

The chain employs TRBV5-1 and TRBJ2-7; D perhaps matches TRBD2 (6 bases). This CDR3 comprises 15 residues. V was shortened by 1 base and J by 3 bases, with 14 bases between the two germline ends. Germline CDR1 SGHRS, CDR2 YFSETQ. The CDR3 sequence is CASSLNRAGNYEQYF. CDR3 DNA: TGCGCCAGCAGCTTGAATAGGGCGGGAAACTACGAGCAGTACTTC.

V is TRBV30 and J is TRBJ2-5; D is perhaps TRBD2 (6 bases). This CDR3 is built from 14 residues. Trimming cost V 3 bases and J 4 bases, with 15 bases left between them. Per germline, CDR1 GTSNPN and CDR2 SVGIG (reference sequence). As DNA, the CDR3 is TGTGCCTGGAGCCCGTGGGGGGTTCGAGAGACCCAGTACTTC. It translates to CAWSPWGVRETQYF. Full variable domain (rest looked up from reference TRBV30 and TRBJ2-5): SQTIHQWPATLVQPVGSPLSLECTVEGTSNPNLYWYRQAAGRGLQLLFYSVGIGQISSEVPQNLSASRPQDRQFILSSKKLLLSDSGFYLCAWSPWGVRETQYFGPGTRLLVL.